The present entry profiles one T cell receptor beta chain with its context. The data are from a study of blood T cell repertoires in COVID-19. Study overall: Donors in the United States, Italy and Spain gave samples during acute or convalescent COVID-19. In each case, the material was cDNA or gDNA derived from T cells, B-cell-depleted T cells, or PBMCs.

Per the original methods: From reference gene primer amplification, estimates of nucleated cell counts were derived. TCRdb keeps only in-frame clones here, not all; method: immunoSEQ multiplex PCR. V, J and clone size were drawn from that table, and D and trimming were deduced from the DNA. This repertoire shows 130,000 to 150,000 clones, roughly 89% found once; its top ten account for around 1.6%. Germline CDR1 LGHDT, CDR2 YNNKEL (reference sequence). CDR3 length equals 15 residues. Trimming took off 0 bases at V and 7 bases at J, with 13 bases between the two ends. The sequence came from a human donor in a cohort sampled during active COVID-19. The chain employs TRBV3-1 (or the pseudogene TRBV3-2) and TRBJ2-1; D may be TRBD1 (6 bases). Material: peripheral blood. CDR3 amino acids: CASSQDRGRGNEQFF. In DNA form, the CDR3 reads TGTGCCAGCAGCCAAGATCGGGGCAGGGGAAATGAGCAGTTCTTC.